This TCR beta chain was recovered during a study of blood T cell repertoires in COVID-19. CDR3 size: 14 residues. Germline values: CDR1 SGHNT, CDR2 YYREEE (reference sequence). V lost 6 bases to trimming and J lost 7 bases, with 16 bases between them. Assay: immunoSEQ multiplex PCR; the TCRdb copy retains only in-frame clones and omits some. Among nearly 200,000 clones listed, 70% to 90% were seen once. The TCR originated in a woman aged 40-49 years who had recovered from COVID-19. V and J are TRBV5-4 and TRBJ2-2, with D possibly TRBD2 on 5 matching bases. Sequencing was done on a sample of peripheral blood. The DNA of the CDR3 is TGTGCCAGCACGTTCAGCGGCGGCTTCGGGGAGCTGTTTTTT. This encodes CASTFSGGFGELFF.